Described below is a single T cell receptor beta chain sequence and its context. Participants' own reports of clinical history determined their cohort assignment. Resolution of symptoms, clearance, or two negative PCRs was present in recovered Cohort 3 donors. The authors' processing: From reference gene primer amplification, estimates of nucleated cell counts were derived. Sequencing was performed with immunoSEQ multiplex PCR; in TCRdb, only in-frame clones are kept and a portion is missing. V and J calls plus clone size are reproduced from that table; the DNA served to infer D and trimming. Here the sample spans some 400,000 clones, 80% to 90% being singletons. The data are from a study of blood T cell repertoires in COVID-19. Study as a whole: Donors in the United States, Italy and Spain gave samples during acute or convalescent COVID-19.

Germline loops: CDR1 SEHNR, CDR2 FQNEAQ (reference sequence). This CDR3 region has 15 residues. V was cut by 4 bases and J by 0 bases, with 12 bases left in between. The sequence derives from a man aged 30 to 39 who had recovered from COVID-19. Sequencing used PBMCs or T cells enriched from blood (not recorded which). The V gene is TRBV7-9, the J gene TRBJ1-2; the D is unclear. Written as DNA, the CDR3 is TGTGCCAGCAGCTCCTCCGGGTCAGCTAACTATGGCTACACCTTC. Protein: CASSSSGSANYGYTF.